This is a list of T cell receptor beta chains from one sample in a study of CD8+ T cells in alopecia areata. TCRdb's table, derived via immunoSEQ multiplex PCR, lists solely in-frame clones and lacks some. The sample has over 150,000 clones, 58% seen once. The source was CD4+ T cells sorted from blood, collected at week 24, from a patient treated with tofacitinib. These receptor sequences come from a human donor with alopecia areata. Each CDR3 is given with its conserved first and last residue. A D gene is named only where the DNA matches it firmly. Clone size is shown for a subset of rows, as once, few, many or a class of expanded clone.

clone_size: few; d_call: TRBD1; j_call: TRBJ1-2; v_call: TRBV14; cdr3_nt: TGTGCCAGCAGCCTAGCAGGGGGTGGCTACACCTTC; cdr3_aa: CASSLAGGGYTF
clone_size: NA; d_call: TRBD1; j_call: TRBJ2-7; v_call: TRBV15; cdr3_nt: TGTGCCACCAGCAGAGTCGGGACAGGGCAGTACTTC; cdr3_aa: CATSRVGTGQYF
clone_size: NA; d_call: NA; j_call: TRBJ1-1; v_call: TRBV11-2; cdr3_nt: TGTGCCAGCAGCTTAGGGGAGCACACTGAAGCTTTCTTT; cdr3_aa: CASSLGEHTEAFF
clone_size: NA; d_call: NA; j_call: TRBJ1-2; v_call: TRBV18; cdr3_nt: TGTGCCAGCTCACCGGCGGAAGACAGCAACTATGGCTACACCTTC; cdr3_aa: CASSPAEDSNYGYTF
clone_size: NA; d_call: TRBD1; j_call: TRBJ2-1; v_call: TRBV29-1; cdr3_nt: TGCAGCGGCAGGACAGGGGACGTTCTCTCCTACAATGAGCAGTTCTTC; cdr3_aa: CSGRTGDVLSYNEQFF
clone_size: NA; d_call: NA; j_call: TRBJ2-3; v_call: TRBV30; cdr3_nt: TGTGCCTGGAGTGTGGTCCGGGGCACAGATACGCAGTATTTT; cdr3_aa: CAWSVVRGTDTQYF
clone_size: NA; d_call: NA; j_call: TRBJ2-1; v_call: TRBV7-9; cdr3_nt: TGTGCCAGCAGCTTAGGACAGTTCGGTGAGCAGTTCTTC; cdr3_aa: CASSLGQFGEQFF
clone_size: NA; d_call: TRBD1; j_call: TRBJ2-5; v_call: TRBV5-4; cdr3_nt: TGTGCCAGCAGCCGGACCGGACAGGATCAAGAGACCCAGTACTTC; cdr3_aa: CASSRTGQDQETQYF
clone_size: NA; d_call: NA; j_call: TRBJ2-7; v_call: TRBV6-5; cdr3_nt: TGTGCCAGCAGTCCGAACAGGAACTCCTACGAGCAGTACTTC; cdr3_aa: CASSPNRNSYEQYF
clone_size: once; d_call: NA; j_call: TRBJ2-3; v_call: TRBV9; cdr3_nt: TGTGCCAGCAGCGTAGGTCGCAGCACAGATACGCAGTATTTT; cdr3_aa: CASSVGRSTDTQYF
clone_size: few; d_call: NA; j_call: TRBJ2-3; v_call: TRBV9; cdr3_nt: TGTGCCAGCAGCGTAGCGGCCGCCCCCCGGAATACGCAGTATTTT; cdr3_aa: CASSVAAAPRNTQYF
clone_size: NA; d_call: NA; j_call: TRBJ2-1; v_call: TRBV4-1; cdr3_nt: TGCGCCAGCAGCCAGAAAGGGTACGGGGAAGAAGGAGAGCAGTTCTTC; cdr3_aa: CASSQKGYGEEGEQFF
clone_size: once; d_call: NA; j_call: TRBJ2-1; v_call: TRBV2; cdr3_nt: TGTGCCAGCAGTGACGGCTACAATGAGCAGTTCTTC; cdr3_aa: CASSDGYNEQFF
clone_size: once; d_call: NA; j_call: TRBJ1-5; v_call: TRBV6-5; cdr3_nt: TGTGCCAGCAGCCTCCCCGGGCAGCCCCAGCATTTT; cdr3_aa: CASSLPGQPQHF
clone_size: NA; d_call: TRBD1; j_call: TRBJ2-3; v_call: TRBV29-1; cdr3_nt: TGCAGCGCAGGACAGGGTCCTTCAGATACGCAGTATTTT; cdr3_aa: CSAGQGPSDTQYF
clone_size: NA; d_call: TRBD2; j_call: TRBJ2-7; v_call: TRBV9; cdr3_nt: TGTGCCAGCAGCGCAGGGACTAGTACATCCTACGAGCAGTACTTC; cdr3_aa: CASSAGTSTSYEQYF
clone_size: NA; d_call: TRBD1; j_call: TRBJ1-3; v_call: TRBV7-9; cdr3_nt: TGTGCCAGCAGCTCCGGGGACAGGGTATCCGGAAACACCATATATTTT; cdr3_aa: CASSSGDRVSGNTIYF
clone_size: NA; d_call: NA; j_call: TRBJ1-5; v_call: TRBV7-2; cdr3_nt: TGTGCCAGCAGGGTGAGGGAGGGCAATCAGCCCCAGCATTTT; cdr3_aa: CASRVREGNQPQHF
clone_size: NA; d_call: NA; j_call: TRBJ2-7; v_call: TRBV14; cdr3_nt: TGTGCCAGCAGCCAAGGGGGATCCTACGAGCAGTACTTC; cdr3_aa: CASSQGGSYEQYF
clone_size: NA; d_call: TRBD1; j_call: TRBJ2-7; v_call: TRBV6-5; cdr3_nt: TGTGCCAGCAGTTATCGACAGGGGATACCGTACTTC; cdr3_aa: CASSYRQGIPYF
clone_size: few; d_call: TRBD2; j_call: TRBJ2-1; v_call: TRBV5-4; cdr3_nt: TGTGCCAGCAGCTCCTCTAGCGGGAGTCTGGGCAATGAGCAGTTCTTC; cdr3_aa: CASSSSSGSLGNEQFF
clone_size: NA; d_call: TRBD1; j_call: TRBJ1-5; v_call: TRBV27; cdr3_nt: TGTGCCAGCAGTTCCGGACAGGGCAATCAGCCCCAGCATTTT; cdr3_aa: CASSSGQGNQPQHF
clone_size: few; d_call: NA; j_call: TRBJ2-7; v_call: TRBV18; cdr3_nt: TGTGCCAGCTCACCGGGGCTAGCGAAAATGAACGAGCAGTACTTC; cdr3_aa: CASSPGLAKMNEQYF
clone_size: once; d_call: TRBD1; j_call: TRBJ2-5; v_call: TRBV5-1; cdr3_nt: TGCGCCAGCAGCCTACTACCGGGACAGCAAGAGATGACCCAGTACTTC; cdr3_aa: CASSLLPGQQEMTQYF
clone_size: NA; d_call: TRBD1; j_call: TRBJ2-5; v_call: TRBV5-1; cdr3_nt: TGCGCCAGCAGCTTGGGTCTTGACAGGGTGGAGACCCAGTACTTC; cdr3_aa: CASSLGLDRVETQYF
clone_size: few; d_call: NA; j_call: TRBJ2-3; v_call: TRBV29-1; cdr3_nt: TGCAGTGTGGGTCTCCCGCTGTATTTT; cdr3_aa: CSVGLPLYF
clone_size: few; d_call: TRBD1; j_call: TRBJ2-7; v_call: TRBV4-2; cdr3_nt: TGTGCCAGCAGCCAACCCCAAGGGGACAGGGGGCGAAGCTACGAGCAGTACTTC; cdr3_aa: CASSQPQGDRGRSYEQYF
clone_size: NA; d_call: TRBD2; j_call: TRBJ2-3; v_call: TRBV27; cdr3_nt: TGTGCCAGCAGGGGACTAGCGGGAGGCATACTCTCAGATACGCAGTATTTT; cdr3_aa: CASRGLAGGILSDTQYF
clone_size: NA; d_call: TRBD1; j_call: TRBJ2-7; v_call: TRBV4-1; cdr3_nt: TGCGCCAGCAGCCAGACGGACAGGGCTTTATACGAGCAGTACTTC; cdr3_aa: CASSQTDRALYEQYF
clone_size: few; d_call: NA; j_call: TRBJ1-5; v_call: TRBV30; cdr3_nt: TGTGCCTGGAGTCACAGGGACGATCAGCCCCAGCATTTT; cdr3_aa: CAWSHRDDQPQHF
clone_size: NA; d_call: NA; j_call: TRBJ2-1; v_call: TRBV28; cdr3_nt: TGTGCCAGCAGCCCAATCGGGCAGGACAGCTCCTACAATGAGCAGTTCTTC; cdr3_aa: CASSPIGQDSSYNEQFF
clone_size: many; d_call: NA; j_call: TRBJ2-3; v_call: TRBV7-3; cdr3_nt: TGTGCCAGCAGCTTAAACGGGCACACAGATACGCAGTATTTT; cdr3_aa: CASSLNGHTDTQYF
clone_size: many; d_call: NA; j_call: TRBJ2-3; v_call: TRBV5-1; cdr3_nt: TGCGCCAGCAGCTTGGTTCAGCCCACAGATACGCAGTATTTT; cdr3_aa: CASSLVQPTDTQYF
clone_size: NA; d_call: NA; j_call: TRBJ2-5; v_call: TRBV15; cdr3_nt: TGTGCCACCAGATGGGGGGGACAACGAGAGACCCAGTACTTC; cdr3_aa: CATRWGGQRETQYF
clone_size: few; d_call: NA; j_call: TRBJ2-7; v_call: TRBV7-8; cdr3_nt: TGTGCCAGCAGCTTAGCTTTCGAGGGGGACGACGAGCAGTACTTC; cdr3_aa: CASSLAFEGDDEQYF
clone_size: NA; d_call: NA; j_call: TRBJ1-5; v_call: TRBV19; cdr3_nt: TGTGCCAGTAGTATCCCAACCTCTGGTCAGCCCCAGCATTTT; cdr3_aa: CASSIPTSGQPQHF
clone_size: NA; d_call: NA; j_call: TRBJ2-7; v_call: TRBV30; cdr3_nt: TGTGCCTGGAGTCCCTCTCTGGGCGTGGAGCAGTACTTC; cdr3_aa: CAWSPSLGVEQYF
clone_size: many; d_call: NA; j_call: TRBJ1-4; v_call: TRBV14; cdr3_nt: TGTGCCAGCAGCCAAGACGGGACAACAACTAATGAAAAACTGTTTTTT; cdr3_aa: CASSQDGTTTNEKLFF
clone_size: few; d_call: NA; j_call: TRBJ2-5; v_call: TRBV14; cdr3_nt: TGTGCCAGCAGCCAATGGGCAGGAGAGACCCAGTACTTC; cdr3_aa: CASSQWAGETQYF
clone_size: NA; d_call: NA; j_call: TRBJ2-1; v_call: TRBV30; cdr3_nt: TGTGCCTGGGTGGAGGGGGGGAATGAGCAGTTCTTC; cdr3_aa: CAWVEGGNEQFF
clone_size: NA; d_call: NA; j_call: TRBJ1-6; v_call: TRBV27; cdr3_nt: TGTGCCAGCAGTTTAGACAGGAGGGAATCACCCCTCCACTTT; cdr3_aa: CASSLDRRESPLHF
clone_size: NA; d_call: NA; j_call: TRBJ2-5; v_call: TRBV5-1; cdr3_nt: TGCGCCAGCAGCGGCGGGGGCCATCAAGAGACCCAGTACTTC; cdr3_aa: CASSGGGHQETQYF
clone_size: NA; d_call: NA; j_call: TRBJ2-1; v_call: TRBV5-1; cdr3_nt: TGCGCCAGCAGCTTGAGGGACCCCACTAGCTACAATGAGCAGTTCTTC; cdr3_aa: CASSLRDPTSYNEQFF
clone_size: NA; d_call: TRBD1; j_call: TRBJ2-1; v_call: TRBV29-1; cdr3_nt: TGCAGCGCGGACAGGGGCGACTACAATGAGCAGTTCTTC; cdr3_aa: CSADRGDYNEQFF
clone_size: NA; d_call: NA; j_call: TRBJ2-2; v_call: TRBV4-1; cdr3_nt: TGCGCCAGCAGCCAAGATCGAACAGGGTACGGGGAGCTGTTTTTT; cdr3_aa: CASSQDRTGYGELFF
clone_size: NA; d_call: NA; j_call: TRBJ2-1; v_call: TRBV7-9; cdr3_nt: TGTGCCAGCAGCCCCCCCGGGGTTTCCTACAATGAGCAGTTCTTC; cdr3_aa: CASSPPGVSYNEQFF
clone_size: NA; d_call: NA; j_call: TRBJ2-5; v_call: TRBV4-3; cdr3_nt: TGCGCCAGCAGCGAACCGGGGACCGGGAGCGGAGGCCAAGAGACCCAGTACTTC; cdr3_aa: CASSEPGTGSGGQETQYF
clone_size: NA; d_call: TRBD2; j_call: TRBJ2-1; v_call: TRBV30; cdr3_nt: TGTGCCTGGATTTTAGCGGGAGGGCCGTTCTTC; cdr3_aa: CAWILAGGPFF
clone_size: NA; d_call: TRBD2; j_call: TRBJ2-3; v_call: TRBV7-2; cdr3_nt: TGTGCCAGCAGCCGACTAGCGCCTACAGATACGCAGTATTTT; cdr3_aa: CASSRLAPTDTQYF
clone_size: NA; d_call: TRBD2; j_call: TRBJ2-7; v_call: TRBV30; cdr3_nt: TGTGCCTGGAGTTGGCGGGAGGCCTACGAGCAGTACTTC; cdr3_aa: CAWSWREAYEQYF
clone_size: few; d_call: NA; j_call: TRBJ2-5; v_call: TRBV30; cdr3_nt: TGTGCCTGGAGTGTAAGCGATGAGACCCAGTACTTC; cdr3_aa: CAWSVSDETQYF
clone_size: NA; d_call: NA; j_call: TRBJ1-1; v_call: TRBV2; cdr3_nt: TGTGCCGTCGGGGGGCAGTCAGAAGGGAACACTGAAGCTTTCTTT; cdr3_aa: CAVGGQSEGNTEAFF
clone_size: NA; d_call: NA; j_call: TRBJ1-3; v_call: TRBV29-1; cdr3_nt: TGCAGCGTTGACGGGGGAAGTGGAAACACCATATATTTT; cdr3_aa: CSVDGGSGNTIYF
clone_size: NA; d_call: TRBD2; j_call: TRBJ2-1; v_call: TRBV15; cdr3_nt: TGTGCCACCAGGGCTAGCGGGAGCCCCTACAATGAGCAGTTCTTC; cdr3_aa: CATRASGSPYNEQFF